A few counts support the clone carrying this T cell receptor (beta chain). V was shortened by 3 bases and J by 4 bases, with 13 bases between the two germline ends. The CDR3 covers 15 residues. The germline CDR1 and CDR2 sequences are LGHNA and YNFKEQ. This entry belongs to a study of blood T cells in healthy people across ages. A second about 7 to 11 cycle PCR used barcoded and J-beta primers. TCRdb analysed the 5' RACE reads with MiXCR anew, one entry per CDR3 protein. The profile shows 1,300,000 or so distinct CDR3 sequences, almost 60% of them singletons. This chain joins TRBV4-2 and TRBJ2-1; D is unclear. The TCR originated in a man in his late teens or twenties in good health. The sequenced sample was blood. The CDR3 sequence: CASSQYRAYYNEQFF. In nucleotides, the CDR3 is TGTGCCAGCAGCCAGTACAGAGCCTATTACAATGAGCAGTTCTTC.